This T cell receptor (beta chain) was recovered during a study of blood T cell repertoires in COVID-19. Some clones are missing from TCRdb's copy, which holds only in-frame ones; the method was immunoSEQ multiplex PCR. The sample contains about 120,000 clones, around 86% of which appear only once. The V gene lost 4 bases and the J gene lost 8 bases, with 20 bases spanning the gap. CDR3 length: 15 amino acids. Germline values: CDR1 LNHDA, CDR2 SQIVND (reference sequence). Sequenced sample: peripheral blood. The rearrangement uses TRBV19 and TRBJ1-2, with D unresolved. This TCR was recovered from a man older than 75 with acute or convalescent COVID-19. This CDR3 reads CASSTGRAAGGGYTF. CDR3 coding DNA: TGTGCCAGTAGTACCGGGCGGGCGGCCGGCGGAGGCTACACCTTC.